These 6 T cell receptor beta chains were sequenced from one sample in a study of regulatory T cells in long-lasting Graves disease. The time point here: newly diagnosed GD, antithyroid drugs for less than 3 months. Extracted RNA from PBMCs served as the source of the TCR library. In building TCR beta libraries, iRepertoire HTBI primers were used together with Arm-PCR of CDR3 regions. TCRdb passed the multiplex PCR reads through MiXCR, listing each CDR3 protein once. Of 550,000 to 700,000 distinct CDR3 sequences listed, 16% are singletons. These data also featured in a second study, about T cells in Graves' hyperthyroidism and ophthalmopathy.

The sequencing used peripheral blood mononuclear cells (PBMCs), collected at new diagnosis, from a patient treated with antithyroid drugs. These receptor sequences come from a man aged 18 to 29 with Graves disease.

This clonotype has ten or more counts. This chain uses TRBV2 with TRBJ1-4, with TRBD1 matching over 7 bases. The CDR3 extends over 15 amino acids. V shed 1 base and J 4 bases; nucleotides not matched to a gene: 3. The germline V gene has CDR1 SNHLY and CDR2 FYNNEI. The CDR3 here is CASSEEGQINEKLFF. The CDR3 DNA is TGTGCCAGCAGTGAAGAGGGACAGATTAATGAAAAACTGTTTTTT.

This clonotype was counted between two and nine times. This chain joins TRBV29-1 and TRBJ2-1, with D uncertain. The V gene lost 1 base and the J gene lost 0 bases, with 10 bases spanning the gap. The CDR3 covers 15 residues. Germline-derived CDR1 and CDR2 are SQVTM and ANQGSEA. The chain's CDR3 is CSVEVLTASYNEQFF. In DNA, the CDR3 is TGCAGCGTTGAAGTTTTAACAGCCTCCTACAATGAGCAGTTCTTC.

At least ten counts were recorded for this clonotype. V and J are TRBV20-1 and TRBJ2-5; TRBD1 matches at 10 bases. With 5 bases clipped from V and 5 bases from J, the junction kept 5 bases outside the gene matches. CDR1 is DFQATT and CDR2 is SNEGSKA in the germline V gene (reference sequence). This CDR3 has 13 residues. CDR3 nucleotides: TGCAGTGCTCTGACAGGGGGCAGGGAGACCCAGTACTTC. Protein: CSALTGGRETQYF.

This clonotype was found a few times. CDR3 sequence (DNA): TGTGCCAGCTCACTAGGGATTCTCCAGGGGGCAAGTAGGTCCTACGAGCAGTACTTC. Its translation is CASSLGILQGASRSYEQYF. The chain employs TRBV18 and TRBJ2-7; TRBD1 aligns across 8 bases. CDR1 is KGHSH, CDR2 LQKENI, per germline. The CDR3 is 19 residues long. V shed 4 bases, J shed 1 base, and the junction held 18 bases outside the gene matches.

This clonotype was seen more than once but under ten times. The chain is built from TRBV25-1 and TRBJ1-6, with D possibly TRBD1 on 6 matching bases. The V end was cut by 7 bases, the J end by 0 bases, with 10 bases between. Looked up from germline, CDR1 is MGHDK and CDR2 is SYGVNS. This CDR3 comprises 15 residues. The CDR3 region has the DNA TGTGCCAGCACTACAGGGAACTCCTATAATTCACCCCTCCACTTT. Translation: CASTTGNSYNSPLHF. Variable domain in full (rest from reference TRBV25-1 and TRBJ1-6): EADIYQTPRYLVIGTGKKITLECSQTMGHDKMYWYQQDPGMELHLIHYSYGVNSTEKGDLSSESTVSRIRTEHFPLTLESARPSHTSQYLCASTTGNSYNSPLHFGNGTRLTVT.

This clonotype was detected many times. The chain joins TRBV5-1 to TRBJ2-1; TRBD1 agrees at 7 bases. The CDR3 is 14 residues long. Per germline, CDR1 SGHRS and CDR2 YFSETQ. J was trimmed by 6 bases and V by 3 bases; bases with no gene match: 6. The CDR3 protein is CASSSGRTGNEQFF. Here the CDR3 DNA reads TGCGCCAGCAGCTCCGGCAGGACAGGCAATGAGCAGTTCTTC.